Listed here is a single T cell receptor beta chain. The table lists this clonotype with many counts. The antigen it binds to is not known. Base qualities were left out, and no much larger clone turns up one base away. This sample was included in a study of T cells in Graves' hyperthyroidism and ophthalmopathy (dated by TCRdb to between 2018 and 2021). The study in broad terms: Peripheral blood samples were taken at initial diagnosis, before any treatment was given. TCR Vbeta CDR3 sequencing of roughly 140 peripheral blood samples (43 ophthalmopathy, 75 to 85 hyperthyroidism and approximately 17 progressor patients) is reported in the paper. The 100 discovery patients were randomly split 7:3 into training and test sets. Thyroid tissue and blood T-cell repertoires from more than 5 Graves' hyperthyroidism patients were also compared in the study. An independent validation cohort of around 20 hyperthyroidism patients and 17 patients who later progressed to ophthalmopathy tested prospective prediction of ophthalmopathy. A discovery cohort of approximately 97 patients, fewer than 50 with Graves' ophthalmopathy and 57 with stable Graves' hyperthyroidism, was used to find distinguishing TCR V-J signatures. After sampling, hyperthyroidism patients received methimazole starting at 30 mg daily, and ophthalmopathy patients received high-dose intravenous methylprednisolone. Study-level results and caveats: In validation, progression to ophthalmopathy was predicted by the model with more than 65% sensitivity and roughly 72% specificity, a median of roughly 6.4 months before onset. No statistical method was used to set the sample size in advance, and investigators knew the group allocation. In cross-validation, a model built on a 13 V-J signature told ophthalmopathy apart from stable hyperthyroidism with approximately 90% sensitivity and roughly 83% specificity, and in testing the same model reached 80%/75%. Most expanded thyroid clonotypes (frequency above 0.001) were also detected in blood, a finding suggesting that blood repertoires may reflect thyroid immune responses.

Hyperthyroidism patients were newly diagnosed, had a disease duration of under 2 months, and were aged 18 to 65 years. The study excluded patients with uncontrolled infections, other autoimmune diseases, pregnancy or lactation. Diagnoses relied on clinical symptoms, serum thyroxine and TRAb, thyroid ultrasound and orbital computed tomography. For progressor patients, blood was drawn at the first diagnosis of hyperthyroidism, before any ophthalmopathy symptoms had appeared. PBMCs were isolated from roughly 10 ml of fresh peripheral blood by Ficoll-Paque density gradient centrifugation. Progressor patients were defined as those initially diagnosed with Graves' hyperthyroidism in whom ophthalmopathy developed during follow-up. Total RNA was extracted using Trizol reagent, and RNA quality was assessed on an Agilent 2100 Bioanalyzer. The TCR beta CDR3 regions were amplified from RNA transcripts. For the first round of RT-PCR on the TCR CDR3, the HTBI primer set was used together with the Qiagen OneStep RT-PCR kit. Libraries were constructed in a second round of multiplex PCR, after which size selection and purification were carried out. Libraries were sequenced paired-end with 100 bp reads on an Illumina HiSeq2000. The authors' analysis ran thus. SOAPnuke was used to process the raw data, removing reads that contained adapters or uncalled bases, had a mean Phred below 15, or lacked an exact match to the constant primer or identifier. COPE v1.2.5 was used to merge the high-quality paired reads, and each unique nucleotide sequence was defined as a clonotype. MiTCR v1.1 was used to align clonotypes to the IMGT TRBV, TRBD and TRBJ reference segments. The analysis included only V-J combinations with a frequency above 0.0001, which together covered around 99% of the repertoires. A TCS score was defined as the ratio between F50 (clonal expansion) and ExV (chaos), using BLOSUM62-based TCRdist between CDR3 peptides within each V-J. Welch's t-statistics and random forest reduced some 510 V-J features to under 15, which were used in a naive Bayes classifier (R e1071). Using fastp trimming at Q25 and MiXCR clonotype assembly, TCRdb reanalyzed the public sequencing data and kept in-frame beta chains. Identical CDR3 proteins give one entry, which carries the most common genes and DNA. The authors' filters were not applied to this entry. Within this sample are 370,000 or so distinct CDR3 sequences, with 13% of them counted one time only. The ten biggest clones cover less than 25% of the sample.

CDR1 and CDR2, looked up from the germline V gene, are ENHRY and SYGVKD. V loses 6 bases of germline sequence and J loses 0 bases, and the interval between the two ends is 8 bases. The CDR3 has 13 amino acids, counting the end cysteine and phenylalanine. Here the CDR3 DNA is all that survives: 39 bases in frame from base 1. The sample taken for sequencing was blood. This clonotype was sampled from a man aged 25-45 years with Graves' hyperthyroidism that later progressed to Graves' ophthalmopathy. Here the chain combines TRBV10-3 and TRBJ1-1; the D gene assignment is ambiguous. The DNA sequence is TGTGCCATCAGCTACGGAGTGAACACTGAAGCTTTCTTT. This translates into CAISYGVNTEAFF.